A selection of T cell receptor beta chains follows, all from one sample in a study of OX40 agonist ivuxolimab in advanced cancers. Data came from immunoSEQ multiplex PCR; TCRdb stores just in-frame clones and leaves some out. The table includes tens of thousands of clones, 85% to 95% detected once. The sample was CD4+ or CD8+ T cells sorted from blood, taken in a trial of the OX40 agonist ivuxolimab. These receptors were collected from an adult with an advanced solid tumor such as melanoma, head and neck, liver or kidney cancer. CDR3s include the opening cysteine and the closing phenylalanine or tryptophan. Each record gives: clone size, D gene, V gene, J gene, CDR3 DNA, CDR3 protein. The D gene is left open where the match is weak. Some rows mark clone size as missing; the rest say once, few, many or name a class of expanded clone.

NA	TRBD1	TRBV7-2	TRBJ1-4	TGTGCCAGCAGCTTGACCGGGACAGGGGAAGAAAAACTGTTTTTT	CASSLTGTGEEKLFF
NA	NA	TRBV28	TRBJ2-2	TGTGCCAGCAGAAAAGGCCGAGGGGAGCTGTTTTTT	CASRKGRGELFF
NA	NA	TRBV6-1	TRBJ1-1	TGTGCCAGCAGTGAAGGTTGGCGCACTGAAGCTTTCTTT	CASSEGWRTEAFF
NA	TRBD2	TRBV7-2	TRBJ2-1	TGTGCCAGCAGCCAACGAGCGGGAGATTCTTACAATGAGCAGTTCTTC	CASSQRAGDSYNEQFF
NA	TRBD1	TRBV5-1	TRBJ2-3	TGCGCCAGCAGAGGACAGGCCAACACAGATACGCAGTATTTT	CASRGQANTDTQYF
NA	TRBD2	TRBV6-5	TRBJ2-1	TGTGCCAGCAGTTACTCAGGACTAGCGGGTGGGGGAAAGCAGTTCTTC	CASSYSGLAGGGKQFF
NA	NA	TRBV7-9	TRBJ1-1	TGTGCCAGCAGCCCCGGGGGGACGATGAACACTGAAGCTTTCTTT	CASSPGGTMNTEAFF
NA	NA	TRBV30	TRBJ1-1	TGTGCCTGGAGTGGAGGGTACACTGAAGCTTTCTTT	CAWSGGYTEAFF
once	TRBD2	TRBV19	TRBJ2-3	TGTGCCAGTAGAGAGCGGGAGGGCCGGCTGAGCACAGATACGCAGTATTTT	CASREREGRLSTDTQYF
NA	NA	TRBV30	TRBJ1-1	TGTGCCTGGAGTCCACAGGGCTGGGGCACTGAAGCTTTCTTT	CAWSPQGWGTEAFF
NA	TRBD1	TRBV30	TRBJ1-4	TGTGCCTGGAGTGCCCAGGGACAGACTAATGAAAAACTGTTTTTT	CAWSAQGQTNEKLFF
NA	NA	TRBV6-5	TRBJ1-2	TGTGCCAGCAGTTACCGTCCCTCTAACTATGGCTACACCTTC	CASSYRPSNYGYTF
NA	TRBD1	TRBV5-1	TRBJ2-5	TGCGCCAGCAGCTTGGACCCTCTGGGACAGGGCCAAGAGACCCAGTACTTC	CASSLDPLGQGQETQYF
NA	TRBD1	TRBV7-7	TRBJ1-1	TGTGCCAGCAGCCCAGCGAGGGTCCAGGACAGGGGCGGGAAAGCTTTCTTT	CASSPARVQDRGGKAFF
NA	NA	TRBV28	TRBJ1-2	TGTGCCAGCACCTCGGGGGATCTTAACTATGGCTACACCTTC	CASTSGDLNYGYTF
NA	NA	TRBV7-2	TRBJ2-5	TGTGCCAGCAGCTTAGACAGGGTAGAGACCCAGTACTTC	CASSLDRVETQYF
NA	TRBD1	TRBV28	TRBJ1-1	TGTGCCAGCAGTTTAGGGGGACAGGGGAACACTGAAGCTTTCTTT	CASSLGGQGNTEAFF
NA	NA	TRBV30	TRBJ1-2	TGTGCCTGGAGTGTATCGACAGGTCTGGGCTACACCTTC	CAWSVSTGLGYTF
NA	NA	TRBV4-1	TRBJ2-2	TGCGCCAGCAGCCTTCGACTGACTGGCGGGGAGCTGTTTTTT	CASSLRLTGGELFF
NA	NA	TRBV7-8	TRBJ1-1	TGTGCCAGCAGCTTAGCGAGACAGTTTGAAGCTTTCTTT	CASSLARQFEAFF
NA	TRBD1	TRBV7-2	TRBJ1-2	TGTGCCAGCAGCCCGACAGGGGCCGACTATGGCTACACCTTC	CASSPTGADYGYTF
NA	NA	TRBV5-1	TRBJ2-7	TGCGCCAGCAGCTCCCTAGGACAGACCGGCGAGCAGTACTTC	CASSSLGQTGEQYF
NA	NA	TRBV10-1	TRBJ2-1	TGCGCCAGCGTCCGGGCAAGTGGTGAGCAGTTCTTC	CASVRASGEQFF
NA	TRBD2	TRBV7-2	TRBJ2-7	TGTGCCAGCAGCTTATTGCCTAGCGGGTATCCGGGATCCTACGAGCAGTACTTC	CASSLLPSGYPGSYEQYF
NA	NA	TRBV6-1	TRBJ2-2	TGTGCCAGCAACCCCGCTGGGATGGGCACCGGGGAGCTGTTTTTT	CASNPAGMGTGELFF
once	NA	TRBV28	TRBJ2-7	TGTGCCAGCAGTTTATTGGTCAGCAACTCCTACGAGCAGTACTTC	CASSLLVSNSYEQYF
few	TRBD1	TRBV5-1	TRBJ2-1	TGCGCCAGCAGCCTGGGACAGGGGCCCCACAATGAGCAGTTCTTC	CASSLGQGPHNEQFF
NA	NA	TRBV28	TRBJ1-4	TGTGCCAGCCGATCAGGAGGTGAAACTAATGAAAAACTGTTTTTT	CASRSGGETNEKLFF
few	TRBD1	TRBV7-3	TRBJ2-1	TGTGCCAGCAGCTTAAGTTTTGGCAGGGGGTCCTACAATGAGCAGTTCTTC	CASSLSFGRGSYNEQFF
NA	TRBD1	TRBV6-5	TRBJ1-5	TGTGCCAGCAGTTACTACAGGGGCGAACAGCCCCAGCATTTT	CASSYYRGEQPQHF
once	NA	TRBV5-6	TRBJ2-7	TGTGCCAGCAGCCCTGGAGGGGGACTCTCATCCTACGAGCAGTACTTC	CASSPGGGLSSYEQYF
NA	NA	TRBV19	TRBJ1-5	TGTGCCAGTAGTATCAGTTTGTGGTCCCCTCAGCCCCAGCATTTT	CASSISLWSPQPQHF
NA	NA	TRBV11-1	TRBJ2-5	TGTGCCAGCAGCTTCGGTCTTGAAGAGACCCAGTACTTC	CASSFGLEETQYF
NA	NA	TRBV4-3	TRBJ1-3	TGCGCCAGCAGCCATAGCGGGACTAACTCTGGAAACACCATATATTTT	CASSHSGTNSGNTIYF
NA	NA	TRBV28	TRBJ1-4	TGTGCCACCTCAACAACTAATGAAAAACTGTTTTTT	CATSTTNEKLFF
once	NA	TRBV18	TRBJ1-4	TGTGCCAGCTCACCCCTGGGGGACCCCGAAGAAAAACTGTTTTTT	CASSPLGDPEEKLFF
NA	NA	TRBV7-2	TRBJ1-5	TGTGCCAGCAGCGTCGGGGGCGTGAGCAATCAGCCCCAGCATTTT	CASSVGGVSNQPQHF
NA	TRBD2	TRBV28	TRBJ2-5	TGTGCCAGCAGTAATGGACTAGCGGGAGTTTATCTCCAAGAGACCCAGTACTTC	CASSNGLAGVYLQETQYF
NA	NA	TRBV6-5	TRBJ1-3	TGTGCCAGCAGTTACTCGACCCCCTCTGGAAACACCATATATTTT	CASSYSTPSGNTIYF
NA	NA	TRBV27	TRBJ2-5	TGTGCCAGCAGTTGGTCCCTCCAAGAGACCCAGTACTTC	CASSWSLQETQYF
NA	TRBD2	TRBV7-2	TRBJ2-5	TGTGCCAGCAGCAAACCGGGACTAGCGGGAGGGGCGGGGGAGACCCAGTACTTC	CASSKPGLAGGAGETQYF
NA	NA	TRBV6-5	TRBJ2-5	TGTGCCAGCAGTTACTCGGCAGGGTGGGAGACCCAGTACTTC	CASSYSAGWETQYF
NA	TRBD1	TRBV18	TRBJ2-3	TGTGCCAGCTCACTCGTCGGGACAGGGAACACAGATACGCAGTATTTT	CASSLVGTGNTDTQYF
NA	NA	TRBV19	TRBJ2-7	TGTGCCAGTAGTAACGGGGCATCCTACGAGCAGTACTTC	CASSNGASYEQYF
NA	NA	TRBV15	TRBJ2-3	TGTGCCACCAGCAGAGGGACAAGCACAGATACGCAGTATTTT	CATSRGTSTDTQYF
once	NA	TRBV2	TRBJ1-4	TGTGCCAGCAGTGAAGTGGGCGGGGACGGCATGTTTTTT	CASSEVGGDGMFF
NA	TRBD1	TRBV9	TRBJ2-7	TGTGCCAGCAGCGTAGGGGACAGGGACTACGAGCAGTACTTC	CASSVGDRDYEQYF
NA	NA	TRBV19	TRBJ2-1	TGTGCCAGTAGTACGTACAATGAGCAGTTCTTC	CASSTYNEQFF
NA	TRBD2	TRBV5-1	TRBJ2-7	TGCGCCAGCAGCTTTAGGCGGGGGGACTCTTACTCCTACGAGCAGTACTTC	CASSFRRGDSYSYEQYF
NA	NA	TRBV9	TRBJ2-2	TGTGCCAGCAGCGTAGGGGGGAGCGGTGTCGGGGAGCTGTTTTTT	CASSVGGSGVGELFF
NA	NA	TRBV7-9	TRBJ2-1	TGTGCCAGCAGCTCTAGGGGCTTGGGTAGCAATGAGCAGTTCTTC	CASSSRGLGSNEQFF
NA	NA	TRBV28	TRBJ2-5	TGTGCCAGCAGTCCACCCCGGGACGGGCTGTACCAAGAGACCCAGTACTTC	CASSPPRDGLYQETQYF
NA	NA	TRBV5-1	TRBJ2-7	TGCGCCAGCAGCCAGATAGACAGGGGAGGGTACGAGCAGTACTTC	CASSQIDRGGYEQYF
NA	NA	TRBV29-1	TRBJ1-2	TGCAGCGTTGTTTTACAGGTACTAAAACAGGGTGGCTACACCTTC	CSVVLQVLKQGGYTF
NA	TRBD1	TRBV7-2	TRBJ1-5	TGTGCCAGCAGCTTGGGACAGTACAATCAGCCCCAGCATTTT	CASSLGQYNQPQHF